The source of this T cell receptor (beta chain) is a study of blood T cell repertoires in COVID-19. Study in general: Spain, Italy and the United States supplied samples that represented acute and convalescent COVID-19. PBMCs, B-cell-depleted T cells, or T cells provided the cDNA or gDNA that made up the material.

Per the original methods: Researchers report that nucleated cell counts were estimated from reference gene primer amplification. Assay used: immunoSEQ multiplex PCR; TCRdb lists only in-frame clones, some missing. V, J and clone size derive from that table, while D and trimming were established from the DNA sequence. This sample has tens of thousands of clones, with roughly 84% found just once. V was clipped by 3 bases and J by 7 bases, with 7 bases between them. The CDR3 covers 12 residues. Germline CDR1 and CDR2: MNHEY and SMNVEV (reference sequence). V usage is TRBV27 and J usage is TRBJ1-5; D remains unclear. The sequenced material came from peripheral blood. This clonotype originated in a man between 70 and 80 years old with active COVID-19. Written as DNA, the CDR3 is TGTGCCAGCAGTTTGCGGAACCAGCCCCAGCATTTT. It is translated as CASSLRNQPQHF.